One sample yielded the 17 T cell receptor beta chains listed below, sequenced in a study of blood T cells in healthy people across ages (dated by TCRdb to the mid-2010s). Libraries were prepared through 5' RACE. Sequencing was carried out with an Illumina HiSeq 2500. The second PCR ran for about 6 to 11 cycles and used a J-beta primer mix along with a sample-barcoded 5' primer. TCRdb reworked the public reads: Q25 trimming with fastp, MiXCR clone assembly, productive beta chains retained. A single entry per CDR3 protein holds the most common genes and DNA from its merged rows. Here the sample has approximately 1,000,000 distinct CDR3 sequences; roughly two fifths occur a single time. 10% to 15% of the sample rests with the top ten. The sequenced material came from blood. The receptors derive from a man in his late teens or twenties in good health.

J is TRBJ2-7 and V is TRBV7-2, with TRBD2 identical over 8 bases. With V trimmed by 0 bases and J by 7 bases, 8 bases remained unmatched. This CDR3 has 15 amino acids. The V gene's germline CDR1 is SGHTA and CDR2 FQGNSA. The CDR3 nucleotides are TGTGCCAGCAGCTTAGCCGGGGGGGATCACAATGAGCAGTACTTC. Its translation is CASSLAGGDHNEQYF.

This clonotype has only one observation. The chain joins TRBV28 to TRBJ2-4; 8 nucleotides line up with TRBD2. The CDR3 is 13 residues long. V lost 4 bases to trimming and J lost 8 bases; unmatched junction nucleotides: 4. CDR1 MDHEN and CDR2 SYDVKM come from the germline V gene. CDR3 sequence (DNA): TGTGCCAGCAGTTCGGCGGGGGGAGACATTCAGTACTTC. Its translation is CASSSAGGDIQYF.

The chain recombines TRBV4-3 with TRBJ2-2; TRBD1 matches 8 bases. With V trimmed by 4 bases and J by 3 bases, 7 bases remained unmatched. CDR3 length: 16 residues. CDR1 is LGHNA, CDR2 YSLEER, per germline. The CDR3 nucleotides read TGCGCCAGCAGCCTGATACAGGGGGGTTACACCGGGGAGCTGTTTTTT. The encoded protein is CASSLIQGGYTGELFF.

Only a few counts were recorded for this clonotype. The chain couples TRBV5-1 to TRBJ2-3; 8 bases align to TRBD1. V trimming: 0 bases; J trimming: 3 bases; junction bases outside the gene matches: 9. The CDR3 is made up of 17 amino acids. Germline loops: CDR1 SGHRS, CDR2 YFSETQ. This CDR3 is CASSLASDRVKTDTQYF. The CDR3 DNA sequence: TGCGCCAGCAGCTTGGCCTCGGACAGGGTTAAGACAGATACGCAGTATTTT.

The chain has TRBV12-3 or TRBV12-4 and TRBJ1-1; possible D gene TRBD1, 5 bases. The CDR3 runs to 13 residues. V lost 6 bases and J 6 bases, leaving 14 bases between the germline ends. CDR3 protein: CASRRDRGPEAFF. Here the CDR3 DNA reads TGTGCCAGCAGAAGAGACCGGGGCCCTGAAGCTTTCTTT.

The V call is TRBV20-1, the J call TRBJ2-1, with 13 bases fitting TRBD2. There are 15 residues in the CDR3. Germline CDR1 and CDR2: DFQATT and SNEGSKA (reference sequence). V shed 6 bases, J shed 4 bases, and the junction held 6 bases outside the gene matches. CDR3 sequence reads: CSALLAGGLYNEQFF. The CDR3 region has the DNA TGCAGTGCACTACTAGCGGGGGGGCTATACAATGAGCAGTTCTTC.

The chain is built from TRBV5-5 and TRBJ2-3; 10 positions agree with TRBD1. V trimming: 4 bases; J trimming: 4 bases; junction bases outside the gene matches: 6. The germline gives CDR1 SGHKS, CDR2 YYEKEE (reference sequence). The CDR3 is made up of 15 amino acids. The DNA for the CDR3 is TGTGCCAGCAGCGTATCCGGGACAGGGGCAGATACGCAGTATTTT. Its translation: CASSVSGTGADTQYF.

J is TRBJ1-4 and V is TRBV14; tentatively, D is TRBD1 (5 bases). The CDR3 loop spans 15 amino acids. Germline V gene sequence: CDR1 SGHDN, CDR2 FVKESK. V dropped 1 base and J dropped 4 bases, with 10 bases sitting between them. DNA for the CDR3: TGTGCCAGCAGCCAAGCCCGGGGGAGTAATGAAAAACTGTTTTTT. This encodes CASSQARGSNEKLFF.

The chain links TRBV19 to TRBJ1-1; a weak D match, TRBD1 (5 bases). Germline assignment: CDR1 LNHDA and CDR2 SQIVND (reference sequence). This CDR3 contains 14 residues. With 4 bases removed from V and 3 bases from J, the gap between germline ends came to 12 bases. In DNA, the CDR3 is TGTGCCAGTAGTACATCGACAGTTTACACTGAAGCTTTCTTT. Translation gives CASSTSTVYTEAFF.

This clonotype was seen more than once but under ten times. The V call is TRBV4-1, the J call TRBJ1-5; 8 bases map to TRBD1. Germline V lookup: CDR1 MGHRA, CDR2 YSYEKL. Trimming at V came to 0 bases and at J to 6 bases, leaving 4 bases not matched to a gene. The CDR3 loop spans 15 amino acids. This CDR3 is CASSQDGQGAQPQHF. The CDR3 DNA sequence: TGCGCCAGCAGCCAAGATGGGCAGGGGGCTCAGCCCCAGCATTTT.

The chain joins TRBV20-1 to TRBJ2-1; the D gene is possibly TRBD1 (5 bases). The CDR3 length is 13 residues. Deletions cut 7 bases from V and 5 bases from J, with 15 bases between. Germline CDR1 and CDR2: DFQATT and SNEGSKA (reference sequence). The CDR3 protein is CSVATGSDNEQFF. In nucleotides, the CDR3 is TGCAGTGTCGCAACAGGTTCGGACAATGAGCAGTTCTTC.

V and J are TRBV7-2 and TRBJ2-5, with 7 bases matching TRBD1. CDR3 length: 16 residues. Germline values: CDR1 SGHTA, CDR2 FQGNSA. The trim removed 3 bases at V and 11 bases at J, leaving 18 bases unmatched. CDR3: CASSFPDRSPYNEQYF. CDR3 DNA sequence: TGTGCCAGCAGCTTTCCGGACAGGAGCCCTTACAATGAGCAGTACTTC. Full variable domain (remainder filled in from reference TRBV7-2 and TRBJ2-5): GAGVSQSPSNKVTEKGKDVELRCDPISGHTALYWYRQSLGQGLEFLIYFQGNSAPDKSGLPSDRFSAERTGGSVSTLTIQRTQQEDSAVYLCASSFPDRSPYNEQYFGPGTRLLVL.

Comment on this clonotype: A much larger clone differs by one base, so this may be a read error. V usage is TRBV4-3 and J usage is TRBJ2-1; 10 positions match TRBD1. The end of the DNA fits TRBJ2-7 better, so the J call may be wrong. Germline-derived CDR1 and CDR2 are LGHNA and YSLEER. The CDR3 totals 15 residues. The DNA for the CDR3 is TGCGCCAGCAGCTCCGGGACAGGGGTCTACAATGAGCAGTACTTC. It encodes CASSSGTGVYNEQYF.

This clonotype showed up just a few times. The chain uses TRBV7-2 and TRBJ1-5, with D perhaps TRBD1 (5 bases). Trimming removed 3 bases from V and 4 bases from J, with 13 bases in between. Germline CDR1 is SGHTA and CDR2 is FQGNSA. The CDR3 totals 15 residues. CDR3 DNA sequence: TGTGCCAGCAGCTTTTTAGACAGCCTTAATCAGCCCCAGCATTTT. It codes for CASSFLDSLNQPQHF.

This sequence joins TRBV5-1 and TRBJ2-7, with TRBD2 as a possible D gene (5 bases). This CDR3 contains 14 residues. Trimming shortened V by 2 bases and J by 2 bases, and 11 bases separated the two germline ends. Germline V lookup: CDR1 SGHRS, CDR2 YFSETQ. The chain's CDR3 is CASSFDYNPYEQYF. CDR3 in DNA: TGCGCCAGCAGCTTCGACTACAACCCCTACGAGCAGTACTTC. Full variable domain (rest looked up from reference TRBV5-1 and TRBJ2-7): KAGVTQTPRYLIKTRGQQVTLSCSPISGHRSVSWYQQTPGQGLQFLFEYFSETQRNKGNFPGRFSGRQFSNSRSEMNVSTLELGDSALYLCASSFDYNPYEQYFGPGTRLTVT.

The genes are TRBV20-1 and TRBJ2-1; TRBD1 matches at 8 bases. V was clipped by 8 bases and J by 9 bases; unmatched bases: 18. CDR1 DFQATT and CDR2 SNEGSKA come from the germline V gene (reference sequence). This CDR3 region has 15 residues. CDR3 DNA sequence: TGCAGTACAGACCCGGGACAGGCGCGCGGTGTTGAGCAGTTCTTC. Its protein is CSTDPGQARGVEQFF.

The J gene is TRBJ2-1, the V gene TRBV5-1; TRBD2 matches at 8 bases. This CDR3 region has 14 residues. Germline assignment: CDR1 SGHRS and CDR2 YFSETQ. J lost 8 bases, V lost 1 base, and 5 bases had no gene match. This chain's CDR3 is CASSLSGGGDEQFF. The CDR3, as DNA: TGCGCCAGCAGCTTGAGCGGGGGCGGGGATGAGCAGTTCTTC.